These T cell receptor beta chains were read from a single sample in a study of blood T cells in healthy people across ages. MiXCR, run by TCRdb on the 5' RACE reads, gives a single entry per CDR3 protein. The sample shows fewer than 2 million distinct CDR3 sequences, roughly 43% of them seen only once. The sample consisted of blood. Source of these receptors: a human donor in good health. The CDR3 runs from the conserved cysteine through the conserved F or W. The D gene is left open where the match is weak. Some rows have no size entry. The others give once, few or many, or a class for an expanded clone.

j_call d_call v_call clone_size cdr3_nt cdr3_aa
TRBJ1-1 NA TRBV9 NA TGTGCCAGCAGCGTAGTTATTGGGAGGAACACTGAAGCTTTCTTT CASSVVIGRNTEAFF
TRBJ2-5 TRBD1 TRBV7-6 NA TGTGCCAGCAGCTTAGAAGGGGGCGATGAGGAGACCCAGTACTTC CASSLEGGDEETQYF
TRBJ1-2 NA TRBV24-1 NA TGTGCCACCAGTGGTCGGGAAGGCTACACCTTC CATSGREGYTF
TRBJ2-1 TRBD2 TRBV11-2 few TGTGCCAGCAGCCATTCCCCAGGACTAGACCTCAATGAGCAGTTCTTC CASSHSPGLDLNEQFF
TRBJ1-1 NA TRBV10-3 NA TGTGCCATCAGTGCTGTGGGGGACATATTGAACACTGAAGCTTTCTTT CAISAVGDILNTEAFF
TRBJ1-4 NA TRBV15 NA TGTACCACCAGCACACCCCACAGGGAGAGTAATGAAAAACTGTTTTTT CTTSTPHRESNEKLFF
TRBJ1-6 TRBD1 TRBV12-5 NA TGTACTAGTGGTATGGGACAGCGTTCACCCCTCCACTTT CTSGMGQRSPLHF
TRBJ2-5 NA TRBV6-2/TRBV6-3 few TGTGCCAGCAGTTCTACGCGGACCCAGTACTTC CASSSTRTQYF
TRBJ2-1 TRBD2 TRBV10-3 NA TGTGCCATCAGTGAATTGTGGGGGACTAGCAATGAGCAGTTCTTC CAISELWGTSNEQFF
TRBJ2-7 NA TRBV6-6 NA TGTGCCAGCAGTTACATCGGGGGCTACGAGCAGTACTTC CASSYIGGYEQYF
TRBJ2-7 NA TRBV6-2/TRBV6-3 NA TGTGCCAGCACTCAGGCGGCTCAATACTCCTACGAGCAGTACTTC CASTQAAQYSYEQYF
TRBJ2-2 TRBD1 TRBV12-3/TRBV12-4 few TGTGCCAGCACCGTGGGGACAGGGCCCACCGGGGAGCTGTTTTTT CASTVGTGPTGELFF
TRBJ2-5 TRBD2 TRBV10-3 NA TGTGCCATCGGTGAAATCCAGCGGGGGTTACAAGAGACCCAGTACTTC CAIGEIQRGLQETQYF
TRBJ1-1 NA TRBV12-3/TRBV12-4 NA TGTGCCAGCAGTTGGGGCGGGAGTGGGAACACTGAAGCTTTCTTT CASSWGGSGNTEAFF
TRBJ2-1 TRBD1 TRBV6-2/TRBV6-3 few TGTGCCAGCAGTGACCCCGGCAGGGGGCCCGACAATGAGCAGTTCTTC CASSDPGRGPDNEQFF
TRBJ2-5 NA TRBV4-1 NA TGCGCCAGCAGCCAAAGGGACATGACAATCCAAGAGACCCAGTACTTC CASSQRDMTIQETQYF
TRBJ1-5 NA TRBV11-2 few TGTGCCAGCAGTCTAGAACAGTATCAGCCCCAGCATTTT CASSLEQYQPQHF
TRBJ2-7 NA TRBV4-1 few TGCGCCAGCAGCCAACCCAGGGGCATGTACGAGCAGTACTTC CASSQPRGMYEQYF
TRBJ2-2 TRBD2 TRBV5-5 NA TGTGCCAGCAGCTCTGGACTAGCGGGGGGGTCTACCGGGGAGCTGTTTTTT CASSSGLAGGSTGELFF
TRBJ1-2 NA TRBV7-3 NA TGTGCCAGCAGCGAGGGAGGCGGGGACTATGGCTACACCTTC CASSEGGGDYGYTF
TRBJ2-1 TRBD2 TRBV20-1 NA TGCAGTGCGCCGACTAGCTTTTATTCCGGTGAGCAGTTCTTC CSAPTSFYSGEQFF
TRBJ2-5 NA TRBV7-9 NA TGTGCCAGCAGGATAGGGATCCAAGAGACCCAGTACTTC CASRIGIQETQYF
TRBJ2-5 NA TRBV5-1 few TGCGCCAGCAGCTTGGTGGTAGGGCGGGAGACCCAGTACTTC CASSLVVGRETQYF
TRBJ2-1 TRBD2 TRBV7-3 NA TGTGCCAGCAGTAAAGCGGGGGGGGCCTACAATGAGCAGTTCTTC CASSKAGGAYNEQFF
TRBJ2-1 TRBD2 TRBV27 NA TGTGCCAGCAGCCAGGGACTAGCGGGGGTTCTTCAGTTCTTC CASSQGLAGVLQFF
TRBJ1-1 TRBD1 TRBV20-1 NA TGCAGTGCTAGAGGGGGGGGCCCCAGGGGGACTGAAGCTTTCTTT CSARGGGPRGTEAFF
TRBJ1-6 TRBD1 TRBV27 NA TGTGCCAGCAGGCGAGGGACAGATAATAATTCACCCCTCCACTTT CASRRGTDNNSPLHF
TRBJ2-7 NA TRBV6-6 NA TGTGCCAGCAGTTCGGGGGGCTTCGAGCAGTACTTC CASSSGGFEQYF
TRBJ2-3 TRBD1 TRBV29-1 NA TGCAGCGTCCCGGGACAGGTTACAGATACGCAGTATTTT CSVPGQVTDTQYF
TRBJ2-7 NA TRBV3-1 many TGTGCCAGCAGCCAAGAAAACAGTTACGAGCAGTACTTC CASSQENSYEQYF
TRBJ2-3 TRBD2 TRBV4-3 NA TGCGCCAGCAGCGGACTAGCGGAGTACACAGATACGCAGTATTTT CASSGLAEYTDTQYF
TRBJ2-7 NA TRBV29-1 NA TGCAGCGTTGTCACATTGGGCGAGCAGTACTTC CSVVTLGEQYF
TRBJ2-3 TRBD1 TRBV29-1 NA TGCAGCGTTGAGGTTGGACAGGGACTCACAGATACGCAGTATTTT CSVEVGQGLTDTQYF
TRBJ2-1 TRBD1 TRBV4-3 NA TGCGCCAGCAGCCAGGTTGACAGGGGGAATGAGCAGTTCTTC CASSQVDRGNEQFF
TRBJ2-7 NA TRBV18 NA TGTGCCAGCTCACCACGTAAAGATACCTACGAGCAGTACTTC CASSPRKDTYEQYF
TRBJ2-6 TRBD1 TRBV28 once TGTGCCAGCAGTTTAGAACAGGGGGTGTATGGGGCCAACGTCCTGACTTTC CASSLEQGVYGANVLTF
TRBJ2-1 NA TRBV7-2 few TGTGCCAGCAGCTATGGACAGACTTACAATGAGCAGTTCTTC CASSYGQTYNEQFF
TRBJ2-5 NA TRBV2 NA TGTGCCAGCAGTGTAAGGCCAGAGACCCAGTACTTC CASSVRPETQYF
TRBJ2-3 NA TRBV5-1 once TGCGCCAGCAGCTTGGCTAGCGTGGGGGTCCATACGCAGTATTTT CASSLASVGVHTQYF
TRBJ2-7 NA TRBV20-1 few TGCAGTGCTAGACTAGCTACCTACGAGCAGTACTTC CSARLATYEQYF
TRBJ1-6 TRBD1 TRBV12-3/TRBV12-4 NA TGTGCCAGCAGTTTGGGACCAGGGGGTAATTCACCCCTCCACTTT CASSLGPGGNSPLHF
TRBJ2-1 NA TRBV7-2 NA TGTGCCAGCAGCACCGAACGGGGGGCCCCTATTATTAATGAGCAGTTCTTC CASSTERGAPIINEQFF
TRBJ2-5 NA TRBV10-3 NA TGTGCCAACTCCGGGGCGGAGGGGACCCAGTACTTC CANSGAEGTQYF
TRBJ2-5 NA TRBV11-3 once TGTGCCAGCAAAAAGGGGGACACCGAAGAGACCCAGTACTTC CASKKGDTEETQYF
TRBJ2-1 NA TRBV7-2 few TGTGCCAGCGGCGGTGGAGGCTCCTACAATGAGCAGTTCTTC CASGGGGSYNEQFF
TRBJ1-2 NA TRBV7-2 NA TGTGCCAGCAGCCCCCGATCAGGGGCTAACTATGGCTACACCTTC CASSPRSGANYGYTF
TRBJ2-7 NA TRBV11-1 NA TGTGCCAGCAGCGTCGAGGCGACCTACGAGCAGTACTTC CASSVEATYEQYF
TRBJ2-5 NA TRBV29-1 many TGCAGCGTTGAAGCCGGGGAAGAGACCCAGTACTTC CSVEAGEETQYF
TRBJ1-2 TRBD1 TRBV15 NA TGTGCCACCAGCAGAGACCCCGGGACAGGGGATGGCTACACCTTC CATSRDPGTGDGYTF
TRBJ2-3 TRBD1 TRBV5-6 NA TGTGCCAGCAGCTTGGTACAGGGGGCTGTTTCAGATACGCAGTATTTT CASSLVQGAVSDTQYF
TRBJ2-3 TRBD2 TRBV18 NA TGCGCCAGCTCACCACCTAGCGGGGGACCACGAGATACGCAGTATTTT CASSPPSGGPRDTQYF
TRBJ2-3 NA TRBV7-9 NA TGTGCCAGAAGCTTCGAGACGGGAAGTAGGTGGGATACGCAGTATTTT CARSFETGSRWDTQYF
TRBJ1-6 NA TRBV5-5 NA TGTGCCAGCAGCTTGTTGGGGGACAAAAATTCACCCCTCCACTTT CASSLLGDKNSPLHF
TRBJ2-7 NA TRBV20-1 NA TGCAGTGCTAGTGGAGACACAGCCCACGAGCAGTACTTC CSASGDTAHEQYF
TRBJ2-7 NA TRBV10-3 NA TGTGCCATCAGTCGAGATTACGAGCAGTACTTC CAISRDYEQYF
TRBJ2-5 NA TRBV10-3 few TGTGCCATCAGTGAGTCAGGGGGGACCTGGGAGACCCAGTACTTC CAISESGGTWETQYF
TRBJ1-5 TRBD1 TRBV20-1 NA TGCAGTGCTAGCCGACAGGGTTTGATCCAGCATTTT CSASRQGLIQHF
TRBJ2-3 TRBD1 TRBV29-1 NA TGCAGCGTTGAAGTCCGGGACAGTTCTCCAGATACGCAGTATTTT CSVEVRDSSPDTQYF
TRBJ2-1 NA TRBV5-1 few TGCGCCAGCAGCTTGGATGTTAGGAACAATGAGCAGTTCTTC CASSLDVRNNEQFF
TRBJ2-5 NA TRBV5-1 NA TGCGCCAGCAGCGCGTCCCCAGGGGAGAAGGAGCAGTACTTC CASSASPGEKEQYF